Listed below are T cell receptor beta chains from one sample, sequenced in a study of CD8 T cells in ankylosing spondylitis. TCRdb called the 5' RACE reads again in MiXCR, with one record for every CDR3 protein. The table has tens of thousands of distinct CDR3 sequences, around 2.9% seen once; the top ten hold approximately 4.3%. The sample comprised blood, either unsorted or a sorted T cell fraction (not recorded which). The receptor source for this set is a male donor with ankylosing spondylitis or in good health (not recorded which). The CDR3 runs from the conserved cysteine through the conserved F or W. Fields, in order: D gene, V gene, clone size, J gene, CDR3 protein, CDR3 DNA. The D gene is left open where the match is weak. Clone size is given as once, few, many or a size class.

-	TRBV9	many	TRBJ2-1	CASSADTIYNEQFF	TGTGCCAGCAGCGCCGACACTATCTACAATGAGCAGTTCTTC
-	TRBV9	many	TRBJ2-2	CASSPQGGSFQTGELFF	TGTGCCAGCAGCCCTCAGGGGGGCAGCTTTCAAACCGGGGAGCTGTTTTTT
TRBD2	TRBV9	many	TRBJ2-1	CASSLLAGGRNEQFF	TGTGCCAGCAGTTTACTAGCGGGAGGGCGCAATGAGCAGTTCTTC
-	TRBV9	many	TRBJ1-2	CASSVGPNYGYTF	TGTGCCAGCAGCGTAGGGCCAAACTATGGCTACACCTTC
-	TRBV9	many	TRBJ2-1	CASSVGRGGYNEQFF	TGTGCCAGCAGCGTAGGTAGGGGGGGATACAATGAGCAGTTCTTC
-	TRBV9	many	TRBJ1-2	CASSPGGTRTNYGYTF	TGTGCCAGCAGCCCCGGGGGGACAAGGACTAACTATGGCTACACCTTC
-	TRBV9	many	TRBJ2-1	CASSVLAVSYNEQFF	TGTGCCAGCAGCGTACTAGCCGTTTCCTACAATGAGCAGTTCTTC
TRBD1	TRBV9	many	TRBJ1-4	CASSADPGQNNEKLFF	TGTGCCAGCAGCGCAGACCCGGGACAGAATAATGAAAAACTGTTTTTT
-	TRBV9	many	TRBJ2-3	CASSVHPGGTDTQYF	TGTGCCAGCAGCGTACACCCTGGGGGAACAGATACGCAGTATTTT
-	TRBV9	many	TRBJ1-1	CASSVAGHMNTEAFF	TGTGCCAGCAGCGTAGCTGGTCACATGAACACTGAAGCTTTCTTT
-	TRBV9	many	TRBJ2-1	CASSVLAASGNEQFF	TGTGCCAGCAGCGTATTGGCGGCCTCGGGCAATGAGCAGTTCTTC
-	TRBV9	many	TRBJ2-7	CASSPRGGSYEQYF	TGTGCCAGCAGCCCCCGCGGAGGGTCCTACGAGCAGTACTTC
-	TRBV9	many	TRBJ1-4	CASSGGVDEKLFF	TGTGCCAGCAGCGGAGGCGTAGATGAAAAACTGTTTTTT
-	TRBV9	many	TRBJ1-3	CASSVSSSGNTIYF	TGTGCCAGCAGCGTAAGCAGCTCTGGAAACACCATATATTTT
TRBD2	TRBV9	many	TRBJ2-4	CASSAGTSGNRNIQYF	TGTGCCAGCAGCGCCGGGACTAGCGGGAATCGGAACATTCAGTACTTC
-	TRBV9	many	TRBJ1-2	CASSAQGHSDGYTF	TGTGCCAGCAGCGCACAGGGTCATTCGGATGGCTACACCTTC